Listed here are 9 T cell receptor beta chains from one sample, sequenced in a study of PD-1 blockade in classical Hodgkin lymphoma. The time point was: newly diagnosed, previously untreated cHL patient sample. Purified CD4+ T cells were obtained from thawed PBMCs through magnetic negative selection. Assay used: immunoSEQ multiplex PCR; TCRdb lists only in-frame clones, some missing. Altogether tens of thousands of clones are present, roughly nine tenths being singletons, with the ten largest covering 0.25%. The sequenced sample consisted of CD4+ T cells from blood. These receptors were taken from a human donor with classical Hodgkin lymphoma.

In DNA, the CDR3 is TGCGCCAGCAACCTGGAGCTAGCGGTGGAGGATACGCAGTATTTT. It specifies CASNLELAVEDTQYF. The J gene is TRBJ2-3, the V gene TRBV5-1, with TRBD2 matching 7 bases. J lost 6 bases, V lost 6 bases, and 13 bases had no gene match. The germline V gene has CDR1 SGHRS and CDR2 YFSETQ. The CDR3 sequence is 15 residues long.

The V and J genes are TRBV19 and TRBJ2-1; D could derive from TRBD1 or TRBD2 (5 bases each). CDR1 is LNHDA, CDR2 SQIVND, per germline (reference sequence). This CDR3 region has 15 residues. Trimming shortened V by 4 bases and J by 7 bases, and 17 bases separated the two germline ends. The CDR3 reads CASSTPQYWGNEQFF. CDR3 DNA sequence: TGTGCCAGTAGTACGCCCCAGTATTGGGGGAATGAGCAGTTCTTC.

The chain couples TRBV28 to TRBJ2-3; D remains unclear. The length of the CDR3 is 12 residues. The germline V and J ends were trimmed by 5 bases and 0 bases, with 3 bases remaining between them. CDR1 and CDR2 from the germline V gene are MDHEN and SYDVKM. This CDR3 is CASSASTDTQYF. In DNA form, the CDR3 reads TGTGCCAGCAGTGCGAGCACAGATACGCAGTATTTT.

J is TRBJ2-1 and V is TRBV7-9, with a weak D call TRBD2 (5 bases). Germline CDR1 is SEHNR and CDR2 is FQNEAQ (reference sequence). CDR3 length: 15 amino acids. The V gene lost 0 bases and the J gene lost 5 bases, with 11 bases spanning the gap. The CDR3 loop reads CASSLAVGVNNEQFF. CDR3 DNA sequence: TGTGCCAGCAGCTTAGCCGTGGGAGTAAACAATGAGCAGTTCTTC.

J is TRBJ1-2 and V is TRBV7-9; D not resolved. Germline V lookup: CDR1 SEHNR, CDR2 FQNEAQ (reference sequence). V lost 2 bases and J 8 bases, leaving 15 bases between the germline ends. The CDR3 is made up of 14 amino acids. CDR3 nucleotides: TGTGCCAGCAGCTTATCACGGACCGAACAGGGCTACACCTTC. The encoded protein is CASSLSRTEQGYTF.

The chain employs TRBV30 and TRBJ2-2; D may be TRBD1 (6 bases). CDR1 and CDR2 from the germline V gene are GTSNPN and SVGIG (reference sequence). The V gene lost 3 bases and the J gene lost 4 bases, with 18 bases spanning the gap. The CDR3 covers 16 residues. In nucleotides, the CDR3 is TGTGCCTGGAGCGGTTCTCGGACAGTCCTCACCGGGGAGCTGTTTTTT. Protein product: CAWSGSRTVLTGELFF. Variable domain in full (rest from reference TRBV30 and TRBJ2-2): SQTIHQWPATLVQPVGSPLSLECTVEGTSNPNLYWYRQAAGRGLQLLFYSVGIGQISSEVPQNLSASRPQDRQFILSSKKLLLSDSGFYLCAWSGSRTVLTGELFFGEGSRLTVL.

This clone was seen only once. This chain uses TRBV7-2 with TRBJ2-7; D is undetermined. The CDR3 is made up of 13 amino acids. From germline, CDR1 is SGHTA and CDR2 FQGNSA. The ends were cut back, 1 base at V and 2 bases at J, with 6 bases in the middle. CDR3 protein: CASSLVAAYEQYF. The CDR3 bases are TGTGCCAGCAGCTTAGTTGCGGCCTACGAGCAGTACTTC.

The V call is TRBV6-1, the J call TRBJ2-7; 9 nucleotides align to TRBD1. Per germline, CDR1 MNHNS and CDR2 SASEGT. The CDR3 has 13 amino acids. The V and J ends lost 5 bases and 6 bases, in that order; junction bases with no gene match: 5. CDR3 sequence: CASSQSTGGEQYF. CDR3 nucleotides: TGTGCCAGCAGTCAGTCGACAGGGGGCGAGCAGTACTTC.

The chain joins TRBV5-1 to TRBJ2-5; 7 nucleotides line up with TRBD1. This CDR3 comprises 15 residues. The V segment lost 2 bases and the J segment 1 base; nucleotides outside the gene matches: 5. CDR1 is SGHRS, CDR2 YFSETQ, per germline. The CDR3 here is CASSLGGQAQETQYF. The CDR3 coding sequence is TGCGCCAGCAGCTTAGGTGGACAGGCCCAAGAGACCCAGTACTTC.